Listed here are 18 T cell receptor beta chains from one sample, sequenced in a study of blood T cell repertoires in COVID-19. TCRdb's table, derived via immunoSEQ multiplex PCR, lists solely in-frame clones and lacks some. Among some 250,000 clones listed, around 87% were seen once. The sample consisted of peripheral blood. Source of these receptors: a woman in her 70s with active or convalescent COVID-19.

The V call is TRBV7-3, the J call TRBJ1-3; D call uncertain. Trimming removed 3 bases at V and 7 bases at J, with 10 bases between. Germline CDR1 SGHTA, CDR2 FQGTGA. The CDR3 runs 13 residues. The CDR3 loop reads CASSLFDGNTIYF. CDR3 coding DNA: TGTGCCAGCAGCTTGTTTGACGGGAACACCATATATTTT.

V and J are TRBV7-2 and TRBJ2-3, with a tentative D call TRBD2 (7 bases). Germline V CDR1 and CDR2: SGHTA, FQGNSA. This CDR3 has 15 residues. The V end lost 5 bases, the J end lost 3 bases, and 15 bases lay between the germline ends. Written as DNA, the CDR3 is TGTGCCAGCAGCCCGGGGGGCCGGGGGACAGATACGCAGTATTTT. Protein: CASSPGGRGTDTQYF. The whole variable domain, filled in from reference TRBV7-2 and TRBJ2-3, reads GAGVSQSPSNKVTEKGKDVELRCDPISGHTALYWYRQSLGQGLEFLIYFQGNSAPDKSGLPSDRFSAERTGGSVSTLTIQRTQQEDSAVYLCASSPGGRGTDTQYFGPGTRLTVL.

This clone was seen only a few times. This chain links TRBV4-2 with TRBJ2-2; TRBD2 agrees at 13 bases. There are 17 residues in the CDR3. V lost 5 bases and J lost 3; bases outside the gene matches: 6. Germline V gene lookup returns CDR1 LGHNA and CDR2 YNFKEQ. CDR3 sequence reads: CASSKTSGGPDTGELFF. CDR3 DNA: TGTGCCAGCAGCAAGACTAGCGGGGGGCCCGACACCGGGGAGCTGTTTTTT.

The rearrangement uses TRBV19 and TRBJ1-2; D might be TRBD1 (5 bases). V was trimmed by 10 bases and J by 2 bases, leaving 14 bases between them. CDR3 length equals 13 residues. The germline V gene encodes CDR1 LNHDA and CDR2 SQIVND (reference sequence). The DNA of the CDR3 is TGTGCCACCCGGTACCAGGGAAACTATGGCTACACCTTC. This translates into CATRYQGNYGYTF.

This chain uses TRBV5-1 with TRBJ1-5; D perhaps matches TRBD1 (5 bases). Germline lookup yields CDR1 SGHRS and CDR2 YFSETQ. The germline V and J ends were trimmed by 3 bases and 6 bases, with 13 bases remaining between them. This CDR3 has 14 residues. CDR3 nucleotides: TGCGCCAGCAGCTCTCAGGGCGGAGCTCAGCCCCAGCATTTT. This codes for CASSSQGGAQPQHF.

The V call is TRBV19, the J call TRBJ1-2; D call uncertain. V was shortened by 3 bases and J by 3 bases, with 8 bases between the two germline ends. From germline, CDR1 is LNHDA and CDR2 SQIVND (reference sequence). The CDR3 spans 13 residues. The CDR3 reads CASSIGEDYGYTF. CDR3 bases: TGTGCCAGTAGTATCGGGGAAGACTATGGCTACACCTTC.

The chain combines TRBV5-6 with TRBJ1-1; no firm D call. The V end was cut by 0 bases, the J end by 10 bases, with 10 bases between. Germline V gives CDR1 SGHDT, CDR2 YYEEEE. The CDR3 totals 12 residues. CDR3 residues: CASSLGSRGAFF. The CDR3 DNA follows: TGTGCCAGCAGCTTGGGTAGCCGGGGAGCTTTCTTT.

There are a few counts of this clone. CDR3 coding DNA: TGTGCCACCAGCAGAAATCTCCTCCGGTCGGGGGTGGGATCTGGAAACACCATATATTTT. Translating gives CATSRNLLRSGVGSGNTIYF. This chain links TRBV15 with TRBJ1-3, with a weak D call TRBD1 (5 bases). The CDR3 spans 20 residues. Germline CDR1 is LNHNV and CDR2 is YYDKDF (reference sequence). Between the trimmed V and J ends, which lost 2 bases and 1 base, there was a span of 24 bases.

The rearrangement uses TRBV18 and TRBJ1-1; D gene uncertain. The length of the CDR3 is 16 residues. Germline loops: CDR1 KGHSH, CDR2 LQKENI. Trimming removed 1 base at V and 1 base at J, with 13 bases between. The CDR3 sequence is CASSPLNPGSNTEAFF. The DNA of the CDR3 is TGTGCCAGCTCACCACTCAATCCGGGGTCGAACACTGAAGCTTTCTTT.

The chain recombines TRBV11-2 with TRBJ1-6; tentative D call: TRBD1 (6 bases). The germline V gene encodes CDR1 SGHAT and CDR2 FQNNGV. V shed 4 bases and J shed 7 bases, with 14 bases lying between them. This CDR3 spans 15 amino acids. In DNA form, the CDR3 reads TGTGCCAGCAGCTCCATGACAGGCCGGAATTCACCCCTCCACTTT. This translates into CASSSMTGRNSPLHF.

This clone was recorded a few times. The chain employs TRBV19 and TRBJ1-3, with no clear D. This CDR3 comprises 15 residues. CDR1 and CDR2 from the germline V gene are LNHDA and SQIVND (reference sequence). V was trimmed by 5 bases and J by 0 bases, leaving 11 bases between them. The CDR3 loop reads CASSHPPGSGNTIYF. The DNA of the CDR3 is TGTGCCAGTAGTCATCCTCCGGGCTCTGGAAACACCATATATTTT.

The chain uses TRBV7-2 and TRBJ2-1; no reliable D call. V gave up 5 bases and J gave up 0 bases, with 8 bases separating them. The CDR3 is 14 amino acids. In germline, CDR1 is SGHTA, CDR2 FQGNSA. The DNA of the CDR3 is TGTGCCAGCAGCCACTCTGGCTCCTACAATGAGCAGTTCTTC. Protein product: CASSHSGSYNEQFF.

This chain links TRBV7-2 with TRBJ1-1, with D uncertain. CDR1 and CDR2 (germline): SGHTA, FQGNSA. The CDR3 loop spans 13 amino acids. The V and J ends lost 3 bases and 5 bases respectively, with 10 bases between them. CDR3 residues: CASSLRPGTEAFF. CDR3 nucleotide sequence: TGTGCCAGCAGCTTGCGTCCGGGGACTGAAGCTTTCTTT.

Comments on this clone: A much larger clonotype is one base distant, so this may be a read error. Distinct nucleotide sequences in the sample also encode this CDR3. This CDR3 reads CASSPDNSGNTIYF. The CDR3 nucleotides read TGTGCCAGCAGCCCCGACAACTCTGGAAACACCATATATTTT. The chain has TRBV3-1 (or the pseudogene TRBV3-2) and TRBJ1-3; no definite D call. Looked up from germline, CDR1 is LGHDT and CDR2 is YNNKEL (reference sequence). Deletions cut 4 bases from V and 0 bases from J, with 7 bases between. The CDR3 runs to 14 residues.

The chain joins TRBV7-2 to TRBJ2-3; D possibly corresponds to TRBD1 (6 bases). The V gene lost 3 bases and the J gene lost 0 bases, with 7 bases spanning the gap. Germline CDR1 is SGHTA and CDR2 is FQGNSA. The CDR3 sequence is 14 residues long. The CDR3 sequence is CASSLGASTDTQYF. The CDR3 bases are TGTGCCAGCAGCTTGGGGGCTAGCACAGATACGCAGTATTTT.

The chain carries TRBV5-4 and TRBJ1-1; 7 bases are shared with TRBD1. The length of the CDR3 is 16 residues. Germline-derived CDR1 and CDR2 are SGHNT and YYREEE (reference sequence). V shed 4 bases and J 8 bases; nucleotides not matched to a gene: 17. CDR3 sequence: CASSHRQGKVASEAFF. CDR3 DNA sequence: TGTGCCAGCAGCCACCGACAGGGAAAGGTAGCGAGCGAAGCTTTCTTT.

The chain links TRBV5-6 to TRBJ1-2; unclear D gene. The CDR3 covers 15 residues. Per germline, CDR1 SGHDT and CDR2 YYEEEE. Between the trimmed V and J ends, which lost 2 bases and 8 bases, there was a span of 19 bases. Here the CDR3 reads CASSLEAAGYIGYTF. For the CDR3, the DNA is TGTGCCAGCAGCTTAGAGGCGGCCGGATATATAGGCTACACCTTC.

V usage is TRBV6-2 or TRBV6-3 and J usage is TRBJ1-5; D is possibly TRBD1 (5 bases). CDR1 and CDR2 from the germline V gene are MNHEY and SVGEGT. Trimming stripped 6 bases from V and 1 base from J, with 16 bases between. This CDR3 has 16 residues. The CDR3 DNA follows: TGTGCCAGCAGCTCACAGACAGTCTTGAGCAATCAGCCCCAGCATTTT. Translation gives CASSSQTVLSNQPQHF.